The 24 T cell receptor beta chains in this list originate from one sample, sequenced in a study of graft-versus-host responses after intestinal transplantation. The table came from immunoSEQ multiplex PCR; TCRdb's copy has only in-frame clones and leaves some out. The table includes some 26,000 clones, 94% detected once. Sequencing was performed on PBMCs, taken 156 days after intestinal transplant. All receptors derive from a human patient who received an intestinal transplant, so some T cells may come from the graft donor.

The chain joins TRBV19 to TRBJ2-2; 13 positions match TRBD2. This CDR3 is 18 amino acids long. V dropped 0 bases and J dropped 5; count of bases not matched to a gene: 6. Germline V gene sequence: CDR1 LNHDA, CDR2 SQIVND (reference sequence). The CDR3 DNA follows: TGTGCCAGTAGTATAGAATGGACTAGCGGGAGTTTAACCGGGGAGCTGTTTTTT. This gives the protein CASSIEWTSGSLTGELFF. Based on the CDR3 plus reference TRBV19 and TRBJ2-2, the full variable domain is DGGITQSPKYLFRKEGQNVTLSCEQNLNHDAMYWYRQDPGQGLRLIYYSQIVNDFQKGDIAEGYSVSREKKESFPLTVTSAQKNPTAFYLCASSIEWTSGSLTGELFFGEGSRLTVL.

The chain links TRBV6-1 to TRBJ2-1; 8 bases are shared with TRBD1. CDR3 length: 14 amino acids. V lost 6 bases and J lost 7; bases outside the gene matches: 8. Germline values: CDR1 MNHNS, CDR2 SASEGT. For the CDR3, the DNA is TGTGCCAGCAGCGGACAGGGTCTGGGGAATGAGCAGTTCTTC. Translation: CASSGQGLGNEQFF.

Regarding this clone: This specimen includes other DNA sequences encoding the same CDR3. The chain recombines TRBV5-5 with TRBJ1-2, with unresolved D. Germline V gene lookup returns CDR1 SGHKS and CDR2 YYEKEE (reference sequence). This CDR3 is built from 15 residues. Trimming shortened V by 8 bases and J by 0 bases, and 17 bases separated the two germline ends. As DNA, the CDR3 is TGTGCCAGTAGTAGGGAGGGCTCACCTAACTATGGCTACACCTTC. This sequence encodes CASSREGSPNYGYTF.

The J gene is TRBJ2-1, the V gene TRBV4-2; 7 nucleotides agree with TRBD2. The germline gives CDR1 LGHNA, CDR2 YNFKEQ. CDR3 length: 18 residues. Trimming cost V 1 base and J 5 bases; bases outside gene matches: 14. The CDR3 nucleotides read TGTGCCAGCAGCCAAGCCGCGGGCCTAGCGGCCAATAACAATGAGCAGTTCTTC. Translated, it gives CASSQAAGLAANNNEQFF.

The chain uses TRBV6-6 and TRBJ1-4; D is ambiguous. CDR1 and CDR2 from the germline V gene are MNHNY and SVGAGI (reference sequence). The length of the CDR3 is 11 residues. The germline V and J ends were trimmed by 4 bases and 14 bases, with 11 bases remaining between them. This CDR3 is CASSSFVALFF. CDR3 bases: TGTGCCAGCAGTTCGTTTGTGGCGCTGTTTTTT.

This chain joins TRBV28 and TRBJ1-5, with D hard to call. The CDR3 sequence is 13 residues long. Germline loops: CDR1 MDHEN, CDR2 SYDVKM. V was trimmed by 7 bases and J by 5 bases, leaving 12 bases between them. The CDR3 reads CASTFQRYQPQHF. In nucleotides, the CDR3 is TGTGCCAGCACCTTCCAAAGGTATCAGCCCCAGCATTTT.

V and J are TRBV5-4 and TRBJ1-2; D may be TRBD1 (5 bases). Germline loops: CDR1 SGHNT, CDR2 YYREEE (reference sequence). There are 17 residues in the CDR3. The germline V and J ends were trimmed by 5 bases and 3 bases, with 23 bases remaining between them. The CDR3 loop is CASRDLLYGGEHYGYTF. As DNA, the CDR3 is TGTGCCAGCAGGGACCTACTGTACGGGGGGGAGCACTATGGCTACACCTTC.

The V and J genes are TRBV4-2 and TRBJ1-2, with 12 bases aligning to TRBD1. Germline V gene data show CDR1 as LGHNA and CDR2 as YNFKEQ. The CDR3 is 16 amino acids. V lost 0 bases to trimming and J lost 8 bases; unmatched junction nucleotides: 7. The CDR3 loop is CASSQEGQGALWGYTF. The CDR3 DNA is TGTGCCAGCAGCCAAGAGGGACAGGGGGCGTTATGGGGCTACACCTTC.

The chain combines TRBV27 with TRBJ2-1; 12 bases fit TRBD2. The CDR3 covers 17 residues. With 5 bases clipped from V and 6 bases from J, the junction kept 11 bases outside the gene matches. CDR1 MNHEY and CDR2 SMNVEV come from the germline V gene (reference sequence). CDR3 bases: TGTGCCAGCAGTCCCCGGCCCGGGACTAGCGGGTCCAATGAGCAGTTCTTC. This gives the protein CASSPRPGTSGSNEQFF.

The gene calls are TRBV2 and TRBJ2-3, with a tentative D call TRBD1 (5 bases). Germline loops: CDR1 SNHLY, CDR2 FYNNEI. The CDR3 has 16 residues. V gave up 6 bases and J gave up 0 bases, with 16 bases separating them. The CDR3 region has the DNA TGTGCCAGCAGCGAGGACACTTCCCCGAGCACAGATACGCAGTATTTT. Translation gives CASSEDTSPSTDTQYF.

The CDR3 DNA sequence: TGTGCCAGCAGCTCTCTCATCGGCGATGAGCAGTTCTTC. This gives the protein CASSSLIGDEQFF. The chain links TRBV11-2 to TRBJ2-1; D not certain. The V end lost 4 bases, the J end lost 8 bases, and 12 bases lay between the germline ends. Germline assignment: CDR1 SGHAT and CDR2 FQNNGV. The CDR3 is 13 residues long.

V gene TRBV7-9 combines with J gene TRBJ2-1; TRBD2 matches 10 bases. After removal of 1 base from V and 9 bases from J, the junction contained 6 bases not matched to a gene. The CDR3 is 15 amino acids. Germline-derived CDR1 and CDR2 are SEHNR and FQNEAQ (reference sequence). The CDR3 DNA reads as TGTGCCAGCAGCTTAGGTCTAGCGGGAGTGGTTGAGCAGTTCTTC. Translating gives CASSLGLAGVVEQFF.

CDR3 sequence (DNA): TGTGCCAGCAGCTTAGTCGGGGAGCAGTACTTC. As protein: CASSLVGEQYF. The chain carries TRBV11-2 and TRBJ2-7, with D hard to call. From germline, CDR1 is SGHAT and CDR2 FQNNGV. The V and J ends lost 1 base and 7 bases respectively, with 5 bases between them. CDR3 size: 11 residues.

V and J are TRBV13 and TRBJ2-7; a possible D gene is TRBD2 (5 bases). Germline V gene lookup returns CDR1 PRHDT and CDR2 FYEKMQ (reference sequence). V was clipped by 3 bases and J by 0 bases, with 9 bases between them. The CDR3 runs to 14 residues. CDR3 in DNA: TGTGCCAGCAGCTTCACGGGGAGCTCCTACGAGCAGTACTTC. Amino acids: CASSFTGSSYEQYF.

V is TRBV6-5 and J is TRBJ2-1; TRBD1 aligns across 7 bases. The germline gives CDR1 MNHEY, CDR2 SVGAGI. Losses at the gene ends were 4 bases for V and 6 bases for J; bases not matched to a gene: 12. The CDR3 is 16 amino acids. The CDR3 DNA follows: TGTGCCAGCAGTTCGTACCTCGGGGACAGCCCCAATGAGCAGTTCTTC. Residues: CASSSYLGDSPNEQFF.

The CDR3 reads CASSLCAGDFNIQYF. As DNA, the CDR3 is TGTGCCAGCAGCTTATGTGCGGGAGATTTTAACATTCAGTACTTC. This chain uses TRBV5-4 with TRBJ2-4, with 7 positions matching TRBD2. CDR3 length: 15 residues. V gave up 2 bases and J gave up 7 bases; unmatched junction bases: 9. Per the germline V gene, CDR1 is SGHNT and CDR2 is YYREEE (reference sequence).

The CDR3 DNA follows: TGCGCCAGCAGTAAAGATCACGAGCAGTACTTC. It specifies CASSKDHEQYF. The chain links TRBV10-1 to TRBJ2-7; D gene uncertain. The CDR3 is made up of 11 amino acids. V lost 5 bases, J lost 5 bases, and 7 bases lay in between. The germline CDR1 and CDR2 sequences are WNHNN and SYGVQD (reference sequence).

V gene TRBV15 combines with J gene TRBJ2-1; D call uncertain. Trimming pared 2 bases from V and 0 bases from J, leaving 5 bases between. The CDR3 extends over 14 amino acids. Germline values: CDR1 LNHNV, CDR2 YYDKDF (reference sequence). The chain's CDR3 is CATSRSSSYNEQFF. The CDR3 DNA sequence: TGTGCCACCAGCAGAAGTAGCTCCTACAATGAGCAGTTCTTC.

The chain carries TRBV5-6 and TRBJ2-5; D not resolved. The V gene lost 4 bases and the J gene lost 4 bases, with 17 bases spanning the gap. CDR1 and CDR2 from the germline V gene are SGHDT and YYEEEE. This CDR3 is 15 amino acids long. CDR3 loop: CASSEWASIRETQYF. Written as DNA, the CDR3 is TGTGCCAGCAGCGAGTGGGCTAGTATCCGAGAGACCCAGTACTTC.

The chain recombines TRBV12-5 with TRBJ2-1; 8 positions match TRBD2. The ends lost 0 bases at V and 4 bases at J; junction bases unmatched: 5. CDR3 size: 16 residues. CDR1 is LGHNT and CDR2 is FRNRAP in the germline V gene. The CDR3 is CASGLVLAGNYNEQFF. In nucleotides, the CDR3 is TGTGCTAGTGGTTTGGTGTTAGCGGGAAATTACAATGAGCAGTTCTTC. Full variable domain (rest looked up from reference TRBV12-5 and TRBJ2-1): DARVTQTPRHKVTEMGQEVTMRCQPILGHNTVFWYRQTMMQGLELLAYFRNRAPLDDSGMPKDRFSAEMPDATLATLKIQPSEPRDSAVYFCASGLVLAGNYNEQFFGPGTRLTVL.

This clone was counted once. The V gene is TRBV28, the J gene TRBJ2-2; 12 bases line up with TRBD1. The CDR3 runs to 22 residues. The trim removed 1 base at V and 1 base at J, leaving 16 bases unmatched. CDR1 and CDR2 from the germline V gene are MDHEN and SYDVKM. CDR3 nucleotide sequence: TGTGCCAGCAGTTTATCGGTGGGTTGGGACAGGGGGCGTTCAGAGAACACCGGGGAGCTGTTTTTT. It is translated as CASSLSVGWDRGRSENTGELFF.

This clone has a single count. The chain employs TRBV5-5 and TRBJ2-7, with 10 positions matching TRBD2. Trimming cost V 2 bases and J 6 bases; bases outside gene matches: 5. CDR1 and CDR2 (germline): SGHKS, YYEKEE (reference sequence). The CDR3 runs to 14 residues. The CDR3 nucleotides read TGTGCCAGCAGCTTCGGGCTAGCGGGGGCCGAGCAGTACTTC. The encoded protein is CASSFGLAGAEQYF.

The rearrangement links TRBV11-1 to TRBJ2-7, with a possible D match to TRBD1 (6 bases). Per the germline V gene, CDR1 is SGHAT and CDR2 is FQDESV (reference sequence). V was shortened by 1 base and J by 1 base, with 8 bases between the two germline ends. The CDR3 sequence is 14 residues long. CDR3 sequence: CASSLVGASYEQYF. CDR3 nucleotide sequence: TGTGCCAGCAGCTTAGTGGGGGCGTCCTACGAGCAGTACTTC.

The J gene is TRBJ2-1, the V gene TRBV6-4; 8 positions match TRBD2. This CDR3 is 13 amino acids long. After removal of 2 bases from V and 8 bases from J, the junction contained 2 bases not matched to a gene. Germline CDR1 MRHNA, CDR2 SNTAGT. This chain's CDR3 is CASSDGLAHEQFF. The CDR3 DNA is TGTGCCAGCAGTGACGGACTAGCCCATGAGCAGTTCTTC.